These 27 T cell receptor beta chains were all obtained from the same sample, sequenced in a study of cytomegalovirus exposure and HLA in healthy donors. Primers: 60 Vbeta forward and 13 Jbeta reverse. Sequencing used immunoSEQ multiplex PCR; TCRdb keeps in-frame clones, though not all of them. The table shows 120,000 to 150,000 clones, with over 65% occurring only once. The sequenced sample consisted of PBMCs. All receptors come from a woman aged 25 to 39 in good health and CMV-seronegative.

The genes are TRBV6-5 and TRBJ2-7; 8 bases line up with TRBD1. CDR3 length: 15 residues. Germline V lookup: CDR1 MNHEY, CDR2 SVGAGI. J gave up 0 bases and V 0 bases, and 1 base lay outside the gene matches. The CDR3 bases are TGTGCCAGCAGTTACTCGGGACAGGCCTCCTACGAGCAGTACTTC. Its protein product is CASSYSGQASYEQYF.

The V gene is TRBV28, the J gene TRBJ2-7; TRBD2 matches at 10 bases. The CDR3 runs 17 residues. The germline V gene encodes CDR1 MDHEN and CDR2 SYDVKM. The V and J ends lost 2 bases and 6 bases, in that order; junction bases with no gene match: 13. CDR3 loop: CASSLAGALAGVGEQYF. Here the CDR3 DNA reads TGTGCCAGCAGTTTAGCTGGGGCTCTAGCGGGAGTCGGCGAGCAGTACTTC.

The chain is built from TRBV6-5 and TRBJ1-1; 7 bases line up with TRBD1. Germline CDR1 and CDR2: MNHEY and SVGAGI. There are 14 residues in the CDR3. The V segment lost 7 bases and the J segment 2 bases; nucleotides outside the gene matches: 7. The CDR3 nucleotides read TGTGCCAGCACCCAGGGGGGAAGCAACACTGAAGCTTTCTTT. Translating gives CASTQGGSNTEAFF.

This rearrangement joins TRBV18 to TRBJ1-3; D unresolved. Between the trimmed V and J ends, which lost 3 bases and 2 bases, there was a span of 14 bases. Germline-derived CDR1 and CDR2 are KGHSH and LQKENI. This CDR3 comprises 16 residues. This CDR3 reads CASSPGDTFPGNTIYF. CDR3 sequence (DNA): TGTGCCAGCTCACCGGGTGACACCTTTCCTGGAAACACCATATATTTT.

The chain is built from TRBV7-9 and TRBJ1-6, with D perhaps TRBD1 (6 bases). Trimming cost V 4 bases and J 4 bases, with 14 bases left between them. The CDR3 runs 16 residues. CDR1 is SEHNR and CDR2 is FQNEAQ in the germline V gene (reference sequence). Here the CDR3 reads CASSSTTQGYNSPLHF. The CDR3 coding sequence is TGTGCCAGCAGCTCTACTACTCAGGGGTATAATTCACCCCTCCACTTT.

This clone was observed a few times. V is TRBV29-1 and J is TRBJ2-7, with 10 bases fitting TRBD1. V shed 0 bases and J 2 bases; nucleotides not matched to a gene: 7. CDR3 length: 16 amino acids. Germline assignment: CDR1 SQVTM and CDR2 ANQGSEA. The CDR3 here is CSVEDRGQGEPYEQYF. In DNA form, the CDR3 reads TGCAGCGTTGAAGATCGAGGACAGGGGGAGCCCTACGAGCAGTACTTC.

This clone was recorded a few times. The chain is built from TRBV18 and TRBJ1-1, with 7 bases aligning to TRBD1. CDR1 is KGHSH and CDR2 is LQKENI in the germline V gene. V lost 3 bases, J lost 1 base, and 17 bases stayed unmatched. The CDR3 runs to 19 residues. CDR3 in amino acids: CASSPFTSRQGRGNTEAFF. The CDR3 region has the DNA TGTGCCAGCTCACCTTTTACATCCCGACAGGGAAGGGGGAACACTGAAGCTTTCTTT.

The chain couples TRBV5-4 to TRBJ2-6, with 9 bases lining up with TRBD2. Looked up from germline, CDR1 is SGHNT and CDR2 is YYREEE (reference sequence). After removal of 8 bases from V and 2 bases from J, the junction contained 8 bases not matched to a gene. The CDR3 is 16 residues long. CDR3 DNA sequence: TGTGCCAGTGAGAGCGGGGGGCACGCTGGGGCCAACGTCCTGACTTTC. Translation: CASESGGHAGANVLTF.

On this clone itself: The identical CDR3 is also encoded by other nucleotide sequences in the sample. The CDR3 DNA follows: TGCGCCAGCAGCTTCGGACAGGACACAGATACGCAGTATTTT. This encodes CASSFGQDTDTQYF. The chain is built from TRBV5-1 and TRBJ2-3, with 7 bases aligning to TRBD1. Germline trimming cut 2 bases from V and 2 bases from J; bases unmatched to any gene: 2. The CDR3 has 14 amino acids. Germline CDR1 SGHRS, CDR2 YFSETQ.

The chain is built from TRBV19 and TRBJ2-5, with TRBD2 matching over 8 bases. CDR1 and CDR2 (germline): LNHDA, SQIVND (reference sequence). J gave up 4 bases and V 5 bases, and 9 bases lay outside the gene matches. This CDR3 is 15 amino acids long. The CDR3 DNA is TGTGCCAGTAGTCCCAGCGGGAGAGCGCGAGAGACCCAGTACTTC. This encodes CASSPSGRARETQYF.

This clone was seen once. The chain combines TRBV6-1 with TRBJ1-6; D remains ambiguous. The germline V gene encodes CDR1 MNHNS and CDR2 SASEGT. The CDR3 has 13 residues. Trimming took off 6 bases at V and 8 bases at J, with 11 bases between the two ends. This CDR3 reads CASRKDGDSPLHF. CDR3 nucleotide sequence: TGTGCCAGCAGGAAAGACGGGGATTCACCCCTCCACTTT.

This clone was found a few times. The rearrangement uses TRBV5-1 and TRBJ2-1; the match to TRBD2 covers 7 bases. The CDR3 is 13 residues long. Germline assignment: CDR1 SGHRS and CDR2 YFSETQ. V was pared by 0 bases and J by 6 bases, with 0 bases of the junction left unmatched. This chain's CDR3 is CASSLGLANEQFF. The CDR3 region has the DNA TGCGCCAGCAGCTTGGGACTAGCCAATGAGCAGTTCTTC.

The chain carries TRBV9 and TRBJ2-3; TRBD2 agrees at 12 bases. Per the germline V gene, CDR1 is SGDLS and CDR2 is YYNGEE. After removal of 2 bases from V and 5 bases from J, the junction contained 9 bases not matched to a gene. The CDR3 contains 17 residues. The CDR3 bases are TGTGCCAGCAGCGTCGGCCTAGCGGGAGGGCCAGGAGATACGCAGTATTTT. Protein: CASSVGLAGGPGDTQYF.

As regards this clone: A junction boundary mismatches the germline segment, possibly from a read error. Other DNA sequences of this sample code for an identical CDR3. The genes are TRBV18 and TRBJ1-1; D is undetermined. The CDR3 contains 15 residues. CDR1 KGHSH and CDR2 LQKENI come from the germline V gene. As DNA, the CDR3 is TGTGCCAGCTCACCCACTATAGGCATGAACACTGAAGCCTTCTTT. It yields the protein CASSPTIGMNTEAFF.

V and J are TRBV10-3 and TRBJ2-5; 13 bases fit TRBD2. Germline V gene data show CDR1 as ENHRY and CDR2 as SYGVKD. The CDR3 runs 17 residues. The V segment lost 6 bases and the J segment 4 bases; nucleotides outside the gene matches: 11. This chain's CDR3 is CAISSGTSGDPRETQYF. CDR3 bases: TGTGCCATCAGCTCCGGGACTAGCGGGGACCCCCGAGAGACCCAGTACTTC.

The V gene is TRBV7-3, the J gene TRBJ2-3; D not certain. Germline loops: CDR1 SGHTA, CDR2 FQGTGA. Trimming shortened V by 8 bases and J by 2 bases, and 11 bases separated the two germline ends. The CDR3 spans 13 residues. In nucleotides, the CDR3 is TGTGCCAGCCGAGAGACAAACACAGATACGCAGTATTTT. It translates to CASRETNTDTQYF.

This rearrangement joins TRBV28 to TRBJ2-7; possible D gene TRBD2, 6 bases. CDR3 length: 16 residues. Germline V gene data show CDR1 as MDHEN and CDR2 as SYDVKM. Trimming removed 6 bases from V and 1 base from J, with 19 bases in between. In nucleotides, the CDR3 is TGTGCCAGCAGACCAGCGGGCAGACCTACTTCCTACGAGCAGTACGTC. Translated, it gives CASRPAGRPTSYEQYV.

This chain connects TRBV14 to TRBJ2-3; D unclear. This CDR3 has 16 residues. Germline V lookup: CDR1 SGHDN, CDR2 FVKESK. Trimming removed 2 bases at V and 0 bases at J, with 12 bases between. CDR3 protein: CASSQSARPSTDTQYF. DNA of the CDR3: TGTGCCAGCAGCCAAAGCGCCAGACCTAGCACAGATACGCAGTATTTT. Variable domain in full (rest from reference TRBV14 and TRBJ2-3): EAGVTQFPSHSVIEKGQTVTLRCDPISGHDNLYWYRRVMGKEIKFLLHFVKESKQDESGMPNNRFLAERTGGTYSTLKVQPAELEDSGVYFCASSQSARPSTDTQYFGPGTRLTVL.

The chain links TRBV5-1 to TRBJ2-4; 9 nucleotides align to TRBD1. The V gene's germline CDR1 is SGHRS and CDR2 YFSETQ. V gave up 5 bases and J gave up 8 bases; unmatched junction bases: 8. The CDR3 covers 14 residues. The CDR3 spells CASRQGAGPDIQYF. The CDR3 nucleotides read TGCGCCAGCAGACAGGGGGCCGGGCCGGACATTCAGTACTTC.

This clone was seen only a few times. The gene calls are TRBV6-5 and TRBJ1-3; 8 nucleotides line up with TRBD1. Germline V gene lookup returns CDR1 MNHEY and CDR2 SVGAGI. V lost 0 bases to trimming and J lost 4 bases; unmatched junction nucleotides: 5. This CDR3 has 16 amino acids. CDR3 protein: CASSYSPGGAGNTIYF. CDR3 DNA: TGTGCCAGCAGTTACTCGCCAGGGGGCGCCGGAAACACCATATATTTT.

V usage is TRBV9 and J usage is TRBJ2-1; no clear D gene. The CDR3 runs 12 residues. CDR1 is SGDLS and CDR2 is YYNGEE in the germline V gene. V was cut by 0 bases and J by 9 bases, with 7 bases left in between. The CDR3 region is CASSVERSEQFF. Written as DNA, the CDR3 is TGTGCCAGCAGCGTAGAAAGGAGTGAGCAGTTCTTC.

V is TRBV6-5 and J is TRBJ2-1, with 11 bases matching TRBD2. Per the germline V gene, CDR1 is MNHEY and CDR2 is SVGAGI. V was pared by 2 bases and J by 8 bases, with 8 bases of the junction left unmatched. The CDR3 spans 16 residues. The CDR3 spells CASSYTGTSGNYEQFF. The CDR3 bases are TGTGCCAGCAGTTACACCGGGACTAGCGGTAATTATGAGCAGTTCTTC.

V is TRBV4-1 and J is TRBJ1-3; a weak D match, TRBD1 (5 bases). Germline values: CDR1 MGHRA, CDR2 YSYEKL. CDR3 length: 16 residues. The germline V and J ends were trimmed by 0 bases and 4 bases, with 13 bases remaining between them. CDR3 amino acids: CASSQDSRVKGNTIYF. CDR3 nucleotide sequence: TGCGCCAGCAGCCAAGATAGCAGGGTGAAAGGAAACACCATATATTTT.

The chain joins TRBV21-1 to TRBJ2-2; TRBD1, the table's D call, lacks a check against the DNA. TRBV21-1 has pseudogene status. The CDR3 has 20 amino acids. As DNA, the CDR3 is TGTGCCAGCAGCGCCACCTTGAGGGGGCGGGCTAGACCTGGCACCGGGGAGCTGTTTTTT. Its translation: CASSATLRGRARPGTGELFF.

CDR3 sequence: CASPGQALLAGLAYEQYF. The CDR3 DNA reads TGTGCCAGCCCTGGACAGGCCCTACTAGCGGGATTGGCCTACGAGCAGTACTTC. This chain joins TRBV28 and TRBJ2-7, with 10 bases matching TRBD2. The CDR3 runs 18 residues. J was trimmed by 2 bases and V by 8 bases; bases with no gene match: 18. The V gene's germline CDR1 is MDHEN and CDR2 SYDVKM.

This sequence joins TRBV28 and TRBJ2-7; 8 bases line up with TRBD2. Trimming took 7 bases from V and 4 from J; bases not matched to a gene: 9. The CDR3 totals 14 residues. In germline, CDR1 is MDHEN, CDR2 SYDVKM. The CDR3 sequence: CASTPSGSRYEQYF. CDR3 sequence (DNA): TGTGCCAGCACACCCAGCGGGAGCAGATACGAGCAGTACTTC.

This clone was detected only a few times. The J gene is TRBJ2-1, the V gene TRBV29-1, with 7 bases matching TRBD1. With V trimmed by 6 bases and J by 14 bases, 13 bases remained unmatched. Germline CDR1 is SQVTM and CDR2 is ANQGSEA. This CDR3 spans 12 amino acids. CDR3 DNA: TGCAGCGTAATCGGCGACAGGGCCGGGGAGTTCTTC. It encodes CSVIGDRAGEFF.